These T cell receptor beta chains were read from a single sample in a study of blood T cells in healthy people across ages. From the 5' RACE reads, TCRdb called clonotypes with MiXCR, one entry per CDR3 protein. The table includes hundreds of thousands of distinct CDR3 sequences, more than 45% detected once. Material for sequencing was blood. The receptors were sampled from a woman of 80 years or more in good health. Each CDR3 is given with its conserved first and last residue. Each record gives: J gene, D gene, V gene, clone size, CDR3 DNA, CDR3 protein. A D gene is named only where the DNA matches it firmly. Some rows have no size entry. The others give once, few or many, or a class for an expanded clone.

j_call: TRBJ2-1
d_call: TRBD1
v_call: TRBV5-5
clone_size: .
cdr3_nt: TGTGCCAGCAGCCCGGGACAGGGGGTTTTTGAGCAGTTCTTC
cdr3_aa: CASSPGQGVFEQFF

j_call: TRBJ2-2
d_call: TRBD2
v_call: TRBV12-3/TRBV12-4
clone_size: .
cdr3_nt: TGTGCCAGCAGCCGAGCGGGGCATCCCTCCGGGGAGCTGTTTTTT
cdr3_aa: CASSRAGHPSGELFF

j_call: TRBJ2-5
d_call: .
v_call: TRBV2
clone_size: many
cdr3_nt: TGTGCCACCTCCAGGCAGGGCGTAGGAGAGACCCAGTACTTC
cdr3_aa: CATSRQGVGETQYF

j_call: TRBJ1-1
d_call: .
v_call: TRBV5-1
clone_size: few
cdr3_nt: TGCGCCAGCAGCTTGGACGGGAGAACTGAAGCTTTCTTT
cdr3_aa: CASSLDGRTEAFF

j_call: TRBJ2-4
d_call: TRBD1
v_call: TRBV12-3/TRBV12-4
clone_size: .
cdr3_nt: TGTGCCAGCAGTCCCGGGACAGGGGAAGCAAGGCGAGCCAAAAACATTCAGTACTTC
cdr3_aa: CASSPGTGEARRAKNIQYF

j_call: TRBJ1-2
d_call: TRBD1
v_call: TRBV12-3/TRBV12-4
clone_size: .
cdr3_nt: TGTGCCAGCAGTGTGACAGGGAATGACTATGGCTACACCTTC
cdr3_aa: CASSVTGNDYGYTF

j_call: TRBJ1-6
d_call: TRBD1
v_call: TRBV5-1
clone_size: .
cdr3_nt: TGCGCCAGCAGCTCTGGGGACAGATACTCACCCCTCCACTTT
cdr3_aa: CASSSGDRYSPLHF

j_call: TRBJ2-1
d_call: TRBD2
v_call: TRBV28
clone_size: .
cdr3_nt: TGTGCCAGCAGTTTATGGGAGCGGGGGCTATACAATGAGCAGTTCTTC
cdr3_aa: CASSLWERGLYNEQFF

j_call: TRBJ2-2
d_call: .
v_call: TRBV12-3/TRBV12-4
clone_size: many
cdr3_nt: TGTGCCAGCAGAACCGGGACTCCGAACACCGGGGAGCTGTTTTTT
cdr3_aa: CASRTGTPNTGELFF

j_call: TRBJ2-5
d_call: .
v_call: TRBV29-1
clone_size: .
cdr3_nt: TGCAGCGGGTTGGGGGAGACCCAGTACTTC
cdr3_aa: CSGLGETQYF

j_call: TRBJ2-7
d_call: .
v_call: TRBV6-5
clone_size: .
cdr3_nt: TGTGCCAGCAGTTACGCGGGCGGGACCTCCTACGAGCAGTACTTC
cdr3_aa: CASSYAGGTSYEQYF

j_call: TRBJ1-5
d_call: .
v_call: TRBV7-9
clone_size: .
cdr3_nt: TGTGCCAGCAGCTTTTCCGGAGGTCAGCCCCAGCATTTT
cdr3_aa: CASSFSGGQPQHF

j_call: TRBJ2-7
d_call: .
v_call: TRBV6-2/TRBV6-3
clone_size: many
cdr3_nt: TGTGCCAGCAGTACGAACAGGGTAGGGTTTCATGACGAGCAGTACTTC
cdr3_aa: CASSTNRVGFHDEQYF

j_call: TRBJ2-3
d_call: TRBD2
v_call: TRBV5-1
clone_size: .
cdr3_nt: TGCGCCAGCAGGCCAGCGGGAGTAGGGTCAGATACGCAGTATTTT
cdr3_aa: CASRPAGVGSDTQYF

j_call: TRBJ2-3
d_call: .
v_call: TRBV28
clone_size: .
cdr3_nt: TGTGCCAGCAGTTTGCCGCAGGGGAGCACAGATACGCAGTATTTT
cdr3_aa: CASSLPQGSTDTQYF

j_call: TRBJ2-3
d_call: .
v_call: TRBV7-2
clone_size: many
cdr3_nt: TGTGCCAGCAGCCTACTATTGGCAGGGAGAGATACGCAGTATTTT
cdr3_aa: CASSLLLAGRDTQYF

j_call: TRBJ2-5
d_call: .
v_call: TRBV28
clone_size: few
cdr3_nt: TGTGCCAGCATCTCTCTTGGGGAGACCCAGTACTTC
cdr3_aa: CASISLGETQYF

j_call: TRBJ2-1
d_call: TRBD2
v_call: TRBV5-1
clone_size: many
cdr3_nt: TGCGCCAGCTGCCCCGGGACTAGCTACAATGAGCAGTTCTTC
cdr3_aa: CASCPGTSYNEQFF

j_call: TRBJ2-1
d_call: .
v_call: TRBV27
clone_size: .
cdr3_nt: TGTGCCAGCATTCCCACCGGGGGAAGCTCCTACAATGAGCAGTTCTTC
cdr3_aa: CASIPTGGSSYNEQFF

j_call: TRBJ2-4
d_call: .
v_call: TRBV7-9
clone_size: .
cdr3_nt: TGTGCCAGCAGCTTAGGAGGGGTCGGTGTGGAAAACATTCAGTACTTC
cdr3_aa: CASSLGGVGVENIQYF

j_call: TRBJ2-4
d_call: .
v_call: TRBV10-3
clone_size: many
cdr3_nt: TGTGCCATCAGTGATTCAGTAGCCAAAAACATTCAGTACTTC
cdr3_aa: CAISDSVAKNIQYF

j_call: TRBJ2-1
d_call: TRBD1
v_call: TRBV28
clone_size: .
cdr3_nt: TGTGCCAGCAGTACCCCACAGGGGGCCGAGAATGAGCAGTTCTTC
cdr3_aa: CASSTPQGAENEQFF

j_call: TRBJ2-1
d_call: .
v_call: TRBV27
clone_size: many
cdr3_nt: TGTGCCAGCACGGGACACGACCACTGGAATGAGCAGTTCTTC
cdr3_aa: CASTGHDHWNEQFF

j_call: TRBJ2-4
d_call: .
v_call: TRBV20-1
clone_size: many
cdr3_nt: TGCAGTGCTCCCCACGGCCTAGAGAACATTCAGTACTTC
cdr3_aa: CSAPHGLENIQYF

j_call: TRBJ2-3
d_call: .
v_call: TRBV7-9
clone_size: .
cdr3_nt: TGTGCCAGCAGCTCCATCAGTGGGAGTAGCACAGATACGCAGTATTTT
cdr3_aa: CASSSISGSSTDTQYF

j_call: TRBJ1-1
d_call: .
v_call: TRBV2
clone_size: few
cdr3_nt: TGTGCCAGCAGTCCCAGAGGGGGTGGAGCTTTCTTT
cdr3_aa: CASSPRGGGAFF

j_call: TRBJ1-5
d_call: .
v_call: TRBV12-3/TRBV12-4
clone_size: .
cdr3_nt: TGTGCCAGCAGTTTGTTCGAGAATCAGCCCCAGCATTTT
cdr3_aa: CASSLFENQPQHF

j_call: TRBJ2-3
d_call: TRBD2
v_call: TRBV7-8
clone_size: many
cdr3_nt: TGTGCCAGCAGCCGAGCGGGGGGGATAACAGATACGCAGTATTTT
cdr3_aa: CASSRAGGITDTQYF

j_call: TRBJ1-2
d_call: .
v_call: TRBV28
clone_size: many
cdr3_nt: TGTGCCAGCAGTTGGCAGGCCCCGGGGTATGGCTACACCTTC
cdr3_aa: CASSWQAPGYGYTF

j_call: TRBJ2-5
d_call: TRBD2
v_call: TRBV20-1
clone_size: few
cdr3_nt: TGCAGTGCTAGAGTGGGGAGCGGGAGGGAGACCCAGTACTTC
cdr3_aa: CSARVGSGRETQYF

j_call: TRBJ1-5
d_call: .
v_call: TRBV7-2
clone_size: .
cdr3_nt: TGTGCCAGCAGCTTAGAGTGGTTTCCGGGACGGGGCCCGAGGCCCCAGCATTTT
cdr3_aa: CASSLEWFPGRGPRPQHF

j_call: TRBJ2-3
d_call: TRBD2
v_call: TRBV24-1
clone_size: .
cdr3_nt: TGTGCCACCAGGACTAGCGGGAGAGATTCAGATACGCAGTATTTT
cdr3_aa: CATRTSGRDSDTQYF

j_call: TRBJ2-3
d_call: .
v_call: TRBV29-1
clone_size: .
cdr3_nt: TGCAGCGTTGATGGAAACACAGATACGCAGTATTTT
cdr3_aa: CSVDGNTDTQYF

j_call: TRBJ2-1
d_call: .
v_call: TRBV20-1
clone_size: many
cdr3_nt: TGCAGTGCTAGAGAGATCTCCTACAATGAGCAGTTCTTC
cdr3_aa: CSAREISYNEQFF

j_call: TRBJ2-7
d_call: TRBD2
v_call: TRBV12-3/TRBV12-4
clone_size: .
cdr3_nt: TGTGCCAGCAGGCTTAGCGGGAGCCTCTACGAGCAGTACTTC
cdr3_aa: CASRLSGSLYEQYF

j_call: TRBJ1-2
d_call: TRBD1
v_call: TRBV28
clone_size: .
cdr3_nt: TGTGCCAGCAGATCACTTGGGACAGGGGAATATGGCTACACCTTC
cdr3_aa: CASRSLGTGEYGYTF

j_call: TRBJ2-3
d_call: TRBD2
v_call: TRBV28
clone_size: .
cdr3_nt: TGTGCCAGCAGTCTGCGGGGGGGCAAAGATACGCAGTATTTT
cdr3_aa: CASSLRGGKDTQYF

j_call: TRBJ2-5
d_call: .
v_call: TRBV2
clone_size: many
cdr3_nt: TGTGCCAGCAATGTGGGGGGCGCGCAGACCCAGTACTTC
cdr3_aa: CASNVGGAQTQYF

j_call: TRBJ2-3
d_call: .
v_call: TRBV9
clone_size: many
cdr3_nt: TGTGCCAGCAGCGTAGCAGGGGCCGGTACGCAGTATTTT
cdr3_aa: CASSVAGAGTQYF

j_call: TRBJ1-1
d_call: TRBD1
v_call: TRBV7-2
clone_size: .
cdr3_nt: TGTGCCAGCAGCCGTTTTGCCCTTACAGGGGATAACACTGAAGCTTTCTTT
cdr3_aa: CASSRFALTGDNTEAFF

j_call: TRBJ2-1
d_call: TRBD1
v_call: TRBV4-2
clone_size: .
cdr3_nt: TGTGCCAGCAGCCAAGAGTTTGTGACAGGGGGTTATGAGCAGTTCTTC
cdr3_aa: CASSQEFVTGGYEQFF

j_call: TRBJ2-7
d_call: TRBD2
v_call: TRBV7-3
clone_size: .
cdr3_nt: TGTGCCAGCGGCCCCTGTAGCGGGCAAAGCTCCTACAATGAGCAGTACTTC
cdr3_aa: CASGPCSGQSSYNEQYF

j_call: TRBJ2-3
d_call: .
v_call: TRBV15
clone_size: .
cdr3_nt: TGTGCCACCAGCAGAGTCCGGTCTAGCACAGATACGCAGTATTTT
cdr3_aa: CATSRVRSSTDTQYF

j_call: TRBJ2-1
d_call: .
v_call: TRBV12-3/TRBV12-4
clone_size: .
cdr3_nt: TGTGCCAGCATCTTAGAACCGTTCGGTGGTGAGCAGTTCTTC
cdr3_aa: CASILEPFGGEQFF

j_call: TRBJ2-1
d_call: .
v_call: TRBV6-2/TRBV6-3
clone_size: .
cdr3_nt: TGTGCCAGCGGTGACAGAGAGTCCTACAATGAGCAGTTCTTC
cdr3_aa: CASGDRESYNEQFF